The rows below give T cell receptor beta chains drawn from one sample of a study of T cell changes during pregnancy in multiple sclerosis. Repertoires were generated with immunoSEQ multiplex PCR, while TCRdb's copy carries only in-frame clones and drops some. The repertoire consists of around 59,000 clones, with around 92% occurring once and the leading ten covering 0.85%. Sequencing was performed on peripheral blood, taken in the first trimester of pregnancy. Receptors were obtained from a female donor with multiple sclerosis, enrolled in a pregnancy study. The CDR3 runs from the conserved cysteine through the conserved F or W. A D gene is named only where the DNA matches it firmly. Clone size is shown for a subset of rows, as once, few, many or a class of expanded clone.

j_gene,v_gene,d_gene,abundance,CDR3nt,CDR3aa
TRBJ2-2,TRBV2,TRBD2,.,TGTGCCAGCAGTCGAAAGGGACTAGCTGCCGGGGAGCTGTTTTTT,CASSRKGLAAGELFF
TRBJ2-1,TRBV12-5,.,.,TGCGGACAGAGCTCCTACAATGAGCAGTTCTTC,CGQSSYNEQFF
TRBJ1-1,TRBV7-3,.,.,TGTGCCAGCAGCTTATGGGTAGGGGGTAGCACTGAAGCTTTCTTT,CASSLWVGGSTEAFF
TRBJ1-5,TRBV19,.,.,TGTGCCAGTAGTATGGTGAGAGGGAATCAGCCCCAGCATTTT,CASSMVRGNQPQHF
TRBJ1-5,TRBV30,.,.,TGTGCCTGGAGCGTCCCGGGAAACCAGCCCCAGCATTTT,CAWSVPGNQPQHF
TRBJ1-2,TRBV27,TRBD1,.,TGTGCCAGCAGAGGTACAGGGGGAGGCTATGGCTACACCTTC,CASRGTGGGYGYTF
TRBJ1-5,TRBV27,TRBD1,.,TGTGCCAGCAGTTTGGGGACAGGCTATTATCAGCCCCAGCATTTT,CASSLGTGYYQPQHF
TRBJ2-1,TRBV7-8,.,.,TGTGCCAGCAGCTATCTCCCCCGGGGGAGACAACACAATGAGCAGTTCTTC,CASSYLPRGRQHNEQFF
TRBJ1-2,TRBV7-2,TRBD1,.,TGTGCCAGCAGCTTGGACAGGGCAGGCTACATCTTC,CASSLDRAGYIF
TRBJ2-7,TRBV9,.,once,TGTGCCAGCAGCAAAACCCCCGGCCCCGAGGCGACTAAGTACTTC,CASSKTPGPEATKYF
TRBJ2-2,TRBV7-8,TRBD2,few,TGTGCCAGCAGCTTAGGGGTTAGCGGGGTTTCTGCCGGGGAGCTGTTTTTT,CASSLGVSGVSAGELFF
TRBJ2-1,TRBV5-6,TRBD2,.,TGTGCCAGCAGCTTTAGCGGGGGGTACTACAATGAGCAGTTCTTC,CASSFSGGYYNEQFF
TRBJ1-1,TRBV27,TRBD1,.,TGTGCCAGCAGTTTATTTCGGACAGGGCTAATCATGAACACTGAAGCTTTCTTT,CASSLFRTGLIMNTEAFF
TRBJ2-6,TRBV25-1,TRBD2,.,TGTGCCAGCAGTGCAGGACTAGTGGCCAACGTCCTGACTTTC,CASSAGLVANVLTF
TRBJ2-7,TRBV5-4,TRBD1,.,TGTGCCAGCAGCCCGGGACAGGGTGGTTACGAGCAGTACTTC,CASSPGQGGYEQYF
TRBJ2-7,TRBV6-5,.,.,TGTGCCAGCAGTTACCGACGAGGGTACGAGCAGTACTTC,CASSYRRGYEQYF
TRBJ1-2,TRBV13,.,.,TGTGCCAGCAGCTTATCGAGAGTTGGTGGCTACACCTTC,CASSLSRVGGYTF
TRBJ2-7,TRBV6-6,.,.,TGTGCCAGCACGGACGGGGAATACGAGCAGTACTTC,CASTDGEYEQYF
TRBJ1-1,TRBV5-6,.,.,TGTGCCAGCAGCGGGAGGGGGTTGGAGGACACTGAAGCTTTCTTT,CASSGRGLEDTEAFF
TRBJ1-1,TRBV2,.,.,TGTGCCAGCAGTGAAGGAGCGGGGACTGAAGCTTTCTTT,CASSEGAGTEAFF
TRBJ2-5,TRBV29-1,TRBD1,.,TGCAGCGTTGAGGGACAGCAGACTCGGACCCAGTACTTC,CSVEGQQTRTQYF
TRBJ1-2,TRBV29-1,.,.,TGCAGCGTCCCGTCCCAACCCACTACTTATGGCTACACCTTC,CSVPSQPTTYGYTF
TRBJ1-6,TRBV6-5,.,few,TGTGCCAGCAGTTCCCATACGAGCTCCTATAATTCACCCCTCCACTTT,CASSSHTSSYNSPLHF
TRBJ1-6,TRBV7-9,.,.,TGTGCCAGCAGCTTAGGAGACAGACATTCACCCCTCCACTTT,CASSLGDRHSPLHF
TRBJ1-2,TRBV7-9,.,once,TGTGCCAGCAGCACCGCCGGGGAGGGTAGCTATGGCTACACCTTC,CASSTAGEGSYGYTF
TRBJ2-7,TRBV13,TRBD1,.,TGTGCCAGCAGCCCCGGGGACAGGCAGGTGAACGAGCAGTACTTC,CASSPGDRQVNEQYF
TRBJ1-4,TRBV18,.,.,TGTGCCAGCTCCCCAAACAGGGCAGCTAATGAAAAACTGTTTTTT,CASSPNRAANEKLFF
TRBJ1-1,TRBV6-1,.,.,TGTGCCAGCAGGAATACAGGAGGGACTGAAGCTTTCTTT,CASRNTGGTEAFF
TRBJ1-6,TRBV6-5,.,.,TGTGCCAGCAGCCCGGGGGAGTATAATTCACCCCTCCACTTT,CASSPGEYNSPLHF
TRBJ2-5,TRBV4-3,.,.,TGCCGTAAGGCGCGGCAAGAGACCCAGTACTTC,CRKARQETQYF
TRBJ1-3,TRBV19,TRBD1,.,TGTGCCAGTAGGCCGGACAGGGTCTCTGGAAACACCATATATTTT,CASRPDRVSGNTIYF
TRBJ2-3,TRBV30,TRBD2,.,TGTGCCTGGAGGGAAGCGGGGGTAAATACGCAGTATTTT,CAWREAGVNTQYF
TRBJ2-3,TRBV27,TRBD1,.,TGTGCCAGCAGTCCTCCCCGGGGACAGGGGGCTCGCACGCAGTATTTT,CASSPPRGQGARTQYF
TRBJ1-1,TRBV7-8,.,.,TGTGCCAGCAGCTTAGGACGGGTCCCCTTTCGTGAAGCTTTCTTT,CASSLGRVPFREAFF
TRBJ2-3,TRBV18,.,.,TGTGCCAGCTCACCACCGTATCAGGGGAATACGCAGTATTTT,CASSPPYQGNTQYF
TRBJ2-7,TRBV7-9,.,.,TGTGCCAGCAGCCGAGCCTACGAGCAGTACTTC,CASSRAYEQYF
TRBJ2-2,TRBV7-2,TRBD1,.,TGTGCCAGCAGCTCGGGACAGATTACCGGGGAGCTGTTTTTT,CASSSGQITGELFF
TRBJ2-3,TRBV9,TRBD2,.,TGTGCCAGCAGCGTCATAGCGGGGGCCGGCACAGATACGCAGTATTTT,CASSVIAGAGTDTQYF
TRBJ1-1,TRBV27,.,.,TGTGCCAGCGAGGGGGTGAACACTGAAGCTTTCTTT,CASEGVNTEAFF
TRBJ2-5,TRBV14,TRBD1,.,TGTGCCAGCAGCCCGACAGGGTACCAAGAGACCCAGTACTTC,CASSPTGYQETQYF
TRBJ1-1,TRBV5-1,TRBD1,once,TGCGCCAGCAGCTTGGAGGCAGGGGGGACTGAAGCTTTCTTT,CASSLEAGGTEAFF
TRBJ2-7,TRBV29-1,.,.,TGCAGCGCCGGTGGGGCGTCCTACGAGCAGTACTTC,CSAGGASYEQYF
TRBJ2-1,TRBV19,TRBD2,.,TGTGCCAGTATTACCGGGAGCGGGGGGGCGGGTGAGCAGTTCTTC,CASITGSGGAGEQFF
TRBJ1-1,TRBV9,.,.,TGTGCCAGCAGCGTAGAGGGGATGAACACTGAAGCTTTCTTT,CASSVEGMNTEAFF
TRBJ2-3,TRBV19,.,.,TGTGCCAGTAGTCCCCTGGCAGGGCCAGCAGGTACGCAGTATTTT,CASSPLAGPAGTQYF